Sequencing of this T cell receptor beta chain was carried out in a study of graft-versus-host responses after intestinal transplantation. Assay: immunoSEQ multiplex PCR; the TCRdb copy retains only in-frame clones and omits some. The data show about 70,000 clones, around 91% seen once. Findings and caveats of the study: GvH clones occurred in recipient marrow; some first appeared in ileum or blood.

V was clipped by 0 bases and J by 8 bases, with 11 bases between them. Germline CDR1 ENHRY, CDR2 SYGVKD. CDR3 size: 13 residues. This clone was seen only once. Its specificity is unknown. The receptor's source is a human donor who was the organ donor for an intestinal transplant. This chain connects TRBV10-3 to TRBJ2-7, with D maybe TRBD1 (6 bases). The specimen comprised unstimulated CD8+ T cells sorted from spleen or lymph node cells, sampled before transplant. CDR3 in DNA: TGTGCCATCAGTGAGTCGATACAGGGACAGCAGTACGTC. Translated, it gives CAISESIQGQQYV.